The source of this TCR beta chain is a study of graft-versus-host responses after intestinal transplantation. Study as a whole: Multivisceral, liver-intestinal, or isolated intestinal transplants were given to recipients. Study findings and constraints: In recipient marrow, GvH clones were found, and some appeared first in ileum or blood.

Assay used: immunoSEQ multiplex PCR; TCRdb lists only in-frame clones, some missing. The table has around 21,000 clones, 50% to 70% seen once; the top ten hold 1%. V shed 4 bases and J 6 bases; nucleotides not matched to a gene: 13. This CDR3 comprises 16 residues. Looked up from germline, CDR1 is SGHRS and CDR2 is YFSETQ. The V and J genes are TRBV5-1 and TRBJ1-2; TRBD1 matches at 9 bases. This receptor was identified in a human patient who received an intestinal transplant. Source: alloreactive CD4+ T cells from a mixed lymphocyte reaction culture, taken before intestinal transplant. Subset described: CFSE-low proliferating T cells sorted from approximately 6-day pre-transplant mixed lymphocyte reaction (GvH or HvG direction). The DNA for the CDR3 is TGCGCCAGCAGCCCCCCTCCAGGGACAGGGACGGATGGCTACACCTTC. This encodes CASSPPPGTGTDGYTF.